What follows are 20 T cell receptor beta chains derived from one specimen sequenced in a study of technical replicates of blood from a few donors. Profiled with immunoSEQ multiplex PCR; TCRdb holds only in-frame clones, not every one. The data hold about 85,000 clones, with roughly 94% observed a single time. Source material: T cells isolated from PBMCs. The receptors originated from a human donor in good health.

The rearrangement uses TRBV27 and TRBJ2-3; unclear D gene. There are 15 residues in the CDR3. V lost 0 bases and J lost 0, with 7 bases in between. Looked up from germline, CDR1 is MNHEY and CDR2 is SMNVEV (reference sequence). The CDR3: CASSLSSSSTDTQYF. DNA for the CDR3: TGTGCCAGCAGTTTATCTAGTAGTAGCACAGATACGCAGTATTTT.

The J gene is TRBJ2-7, the V gene TRBV11-2; possible D gene TRBD1, 5 bases. The CDR3 contains 16 residues. The germline V and J ends were trimmed by 4 bases and 3 bases, with 19 bases remaining between them. Germline V gene sequence: CDR1 SGHAT, CDR2 FQNNGV. The CDR3 reads CASSSNPRGVRYEQYF. The CDR3 bases are TGTGCCAGCAGCTCGAACCCTAGGGGTGTACGCTACGAGCAGTACTTC.

Here the CDR3 DNA reads TGTGCCAGCAGCGTAGACAGCGGGGGGGCCTATGAGCAGTTCTTC. This translates into CASSVDSGGAYEQFF. The chain is built from TRBV9 and TRBJ2-1, with 10 bases aligning to TRBD2. Looked up from germline, CDR1 is SGDLS and CDR2 is YYNGEE. With V trimmed by 0 bases and J by 8 bases, 5 bases remained unmatched. The CDR3 length is 15 residues.

The rearrangement links TRBV2 to TRBJ1-1; D is possibly TRBD1 (5 bases). Per the germline V gene, CDR1 is SNHLY and CDR2 is FYNNEI. V lost 4 bases and J 1 base, leaving 10 bases between the germline ends. This CDR3 spans 14 amino acids. CDR3: CASSVGQGNTEAFF. The CDR3 coding sequence is TGTGCCAGCAGTGTTGGGCAGGGGAACACTGAAGCTTTCTTT.

V usage is TRBV7-3 and J usage is TRBJ2-1; D remains ambiguous. Germline V gene sequence: CDR1 SGHTA, CDR2 FQGTGA. The length of the CDR3 is 13 residues. With 2 bases removed from V and 9 bases from J, the gap between germline ends came to 11 bases. The CDR3 here is CASSLGLSGEQFF. CDR3 DNA sequence: TGTGCCAGCAGCTTAGGCTTAAGTGGTGAGCAGTTCTTC.

The V and J genes are TRBV11-2 and TRBJ2-1; TRBD2 is a possible D gene (5 bases). This CDR3 has 13 residues. CDR1 and CDR2 (germline): SGHAT, FQNNGV. V shed 1 base and J shed 8 bases, with 9 bases lying between them. CDR3: CASSLVVGDEQFF. CDR3 DNA sequence: TGTGCCAGCAGCTTAGTGGTCGGGGATGAGCAGTTCTTC.

The DNA of the CDR3 is TGTGCCAGCAGTTATATGGGACAGAAGATAAGAGATGGCTACACCTTC. It translates to CASSYMGQKIRDGYTF. V and J are TRBV6-5 and TRBJ1-2; 7 nucleotides align to TRBD1. The CDR3 extends over 16 amino acids. V shed 3 bases and J 6 bases; nucleotides not matched to a gene: 13. Germline CDR1 reads MNHEY; CDR2 reads SVGAGI.

About this clone itself: A read error may account for a junction end that differs from germline. At the DNA level, this CDR3 is encoded by other sequences in the same sample as well. The chain is built from TRBV4-1 and TRBJ1-5, with a weak D call TRBD1 (6 bases). The CDR3 consists of 15 residues. Germline CDR1 is MGHRA and CDR2 is YSYEKL. CDR3 nucleotides: TGCGCCAGCAGCCAAGAAGGGGGTTCCAATCAACCCCAGCATTTT. Amino acids: CASSQEGGSNQPQHF.

Here the CDR3 DNA reads TGTGCCAGCAGCAGGGTGGGGGGGGGAACTGAAGCTTTCTTT. It yields the protein CASSRVGGGTEAFF. This chain joins TRBV2 and TRBJ1-1, with D tentatively TRBD1 (5 bases). The length of the CDR3 is 14 residues. The ends were cut back, 6 bases at V and 5 bases at J, with 16 bases in the middle. Germline V lookup: CDR1 SNHLY, CDR2 FYNNEI.

The chain carries TRBV9 and TRBJ2-2; D is ambiguous. The germline V and J ends were trimmed by 0 bases and 3 bases, with 9 bases remaining between them. The germline V gene has CDR1 SGDLS and CDR2 YYNGEE. The length of the CDR3 is 15 residues. CDR3 bases: TGTGCCAGCAGCGTAGGGGCTGCCGACACCGGGGAGCTGTTTTTT. Protein: CASSVGAADTGELFF.

V and J are TRBV28 and TRBJ2-7; 7 positions match TRBD2. Germline loops: CDR1 MDHEN, CDR2 SYDVKM. V gave up 4 bases and J gave up 3 bases; unmatched junction bases: 6. This CDR3 comprises 14 residues. Here the CDR3 reads CASSSAGFLYEQYF. In DNA form, the CDR3 reads TGTGCCAGCAGTTCAGCGGGATTCCTCTACGAGCAGTACTTC.

J is TRBJ2-5 and V is TRBV13; TRBD2 agrees at 7 bases. V gave up 5 bases and J gave up 5 bases; unmatched junction bases: 11. Germline V gives CDR1 PRHDT, CDR2 FYEKMQ (reference sequence). The CDR3 sequence is 15 residues long. In DNA form, the CDR3 reads TGTGCCAGCAGCGGCCGGGACTACGAGGCGGAGACCCAGTACTTC. This sequence encodes CASSGRDYEAETQYF. Full variable domain (outside the CDR3, taken from reference TRBV13 and TRBJ2-5): AAGVIQSPRHLIKEKRETATLKCYPIPRHDTVYWYQQGPGQDPQFLISFYEKMQSDKGSIPDRFSAQQFSDYHSELNMSSLELGDSALYFCASSGRDYEAETQYFGPGTRLLVL.

On this clone itself: The sample contains more than one DNA sequence encoding this CDR3. The DNA for the CDR3 is TGCAGCGTTGAAGATCCCGGGACACCTCAAACAGATACGCAGTATTTT. Amino acids: CSVEDPGTPQTDTQYF. J is TRBJ2-3 and V is TRBV29-1, with a tentative D call TRBD1 (6 bases). Trimming cost V 0 bases and J 3 bases, with 16 bases left between them. CDR1 SQVTM and CDR2 ANQGSEA come from the germline V gene. This CDR3 is built from 16 residues.

The CDR3 bases are TGTGCCAGCAGCTTAAACTTCGCGGGGGCTCGGGAGACCCAGTACTTC. Its protein product is CASSLNFAGARETQYF. The chain combines TRBV7-2 with TRBJ2-5; a weak D match, TRBD2 (7 bases). Germline loops: CDR1 SGHTA, CDR2 FQGNSA. CDR3 length equals 16 residues. Trimming took 2 bases from V and 5 from J, leaving 18 bases between them.

The genes are TRBV4-1 and TRBJ2-3; no clear D gene. The CDR3 spans 16 residues. Trimming removed 3 bases from V and 2 bases from J, with 15 bases in between. CDR1 MGHRA and CDR2 YSYEKL come from the germline V gene. The CDR3 region is CASSHANLVITDTQYF. In nucleotides, the CDR3 is TGCGCCAGCAGCCACGCTAATCTAGTGATCACAGATACGCAGTATTTT.

The J gene is TRBJ2-3, the V gene TRBV4-1; D unclear. This CDR3 is built from 14 residues. Germline V CDR1 and CDR2: MGHRA, YSYEKL. Trimming removed 4 bases at V and 0 bases at J, with 8 bases between. As DNA, the CDR3 is TGCGCCAGCAGCCGGCTTTTGAGCACAGATACGCAGTATTTT. Its protein is CASSRLLSTDTQYF.

The chain has TRBV5-1 and TRBJ2-1; 9 nucleotides agree with TRBD1. The length of the CDR3 is 15 residues. CDR1 SGHRS and CDR2 YFSETQ come from the germline V gene. The V gene end was trimmed by 0 bases and the J gene end by 5 bases; junction bases not matched to a gene: 3. The CDR3 reads CASSLGDRDNNEQFF. The CDR3 nucleotides are TGCGCCAGCAGCTTGGGGGACAGGGACAACAATGAGCAGTTCTTC.

V usage is TRBV19 and J usage is TRBJ1-1; D ambiguous. V lost 4 bases and J 0 bases, leaving 12 bases between the germline ends. The V gene's germline CDR1 is LNHDA and CDR2 SQIVND (reference sequence). CDR3 length equals 15 residues. The CDR3 sequence is CASSSVDNLNTEAFF. Here the CDR3 DNA reads TGTGCCAGTAGTAGTGTCGACAATTTGAACACTGAAGCTTTCTTT.

This chain joins TRBV7-6 and TRBJ1-2; 8 positions match TRBD1. V shed 9 bases and J 4 bases; nucleotides not matched to a gene: 10. The germline gives CDR1 SGHVS, CDR2 FNYEAQ. The CDR3 contains 14 residues. CDR3 loop: CARLSGTGVYGYTF. DNA for the CDR3: TGTGCCAGACTATCCGGGACAGGAGTCTATGGCTACACCTTC.

This rearrangement joins TRBV10-3 to TRBJ2-6; weak D call: TRBD1 (6 bases). The V end lost 0 bases, the J end lost 0 bases, and 12 bases lay between the germline ends. This CDR3 contains 18 residues. Germline loops: CDR1 ENHRY, CDR2 SYGVKD. For the CDR3, the DNA is TGTGCCATCAGTGAGTCTGAGAGGGGGAGCTCTGGGGCCAACGTCCTGACTTTC. This translates into CAISESERGSSGANVLTF.